Here is one TCR beta chain with its context. Its antigen is not identified. This entry is derived from a study of response to subunit inactivated influenza vaccine. Whole-study results and caveats: That few new T cells are recruited by each seasonal influenza vaccination was the authors' suggestion.

TCRdb processed the RT-PCR reads anew with MiXCR; each CDR3 protein has one entry. Of under 550,000 distinct CDR3 sequences listed, around 8% are singletons. The CDR3 spans 13 residues. The V end lost 6 bases, the J end lost 3 bases, and 11 bases lay between the germline ends. Germline CDR1 and CDR2: MDHEN and SYDVKM. This TCR came from a man aged 50-75 years who received an inactivated influenza vaccine. Source: PBMCs from blood, taken roughly 24 months after vaccination. The chain joins TRBV28 to TRBJ1-1; D remains ambiguous. The CDR3 bases are TGTGCCAGCAGCCCCCTAGGGTACACTGAAGCTTTCTTT. Amino acids: CASSPLGYTEAFF.